Listed below are T cell receptor beta chains from one sample, sequenced in a study of blood T cell repertoires in COVID-19. Clones were read by immunoSEQ multiplex PCR, and TCRdb kept only the in-frame ones, dropping some. In the table there are roughly 250,000 clones, around 82% of which are singletons. Sequenced: peripheral blood. The receptors stem from a person aged 65-85 years with COVID-19, enrolled during active disease. The CDR3 runs from the conserved cysteine through the conserved F or W. A D gene is named only where the DNA matches it firmly. Clone size is shown for a subset of rows, as once, few, many or a class of expanded clone.

v_call	d_call	j_call	clone_size	cdr3_nt	cdr3_aa
TRBV11-1	-	TRBJ2-5	few	TGTGCCAGCAGCCAAACTAGGGGGGGAGAGACCCAGTACTTC	CASSQTRGGETQYF
TRBV25-1	-	TRBJ2-1	-	TGTGCCAGCAGAAACGCGGTTTACAATGAGCAGTTCTTC	CASRNAVYNEQFF
TRBV19	-	TRBJ1-1	once	TGTGCCAGTAGTCTGGGGGCCAACAAGGCGAACACTGAAGCTTTCTTT	CASSLGANKANTEAFF
TRBV6-1	TRBD1	TRBJ2-1	-	TGTGCCAGCAGTGAAGGGGGACAGGGGCGGAATGAGCAGTTCTTC	CASSEGGQGRNEQFF
TRBV28	-	TRBJ1-3	few	TGTGCCAGCAGTTGGGGGGTTGGAAACACCATATATTTT	CASSWGVGNTIYF
TRBV2	TRBD1	TRBJ2-5	-	TGTGCCAGCATGAGGCCCGGGACAGGGAGGGAGACCCAGTACTTC	CASMRPGTGRETQYF
TRBV9	TRBD2	TRBJ2-1	-	TGTGCCAGCAGCGTAGGAGCGGGGCTCTCCTACAATGAGCAGTTCTTC	CASSVGAGLSYNEQFF
TRBV5-8	-	TRBJ2-1	-	TGTGCCAGCAGGGCATTCGCCTCCTACAATGAGCAGTTCTTC	CASRAFASYNEQFF
TRBV28	-	TRBJ1-1	few	TGTGCCAGCAGGATGGGGAGTAGGACTGAAGCTTTCTTT	CASRMGSRTEAFF
TRBV29-1	-	TRBJ1-6	-	TGCAGCGTGACATTCGGACTTTCCAATTCACCCCTCCACTTT	CSVTFGLSNSPLHF
TRBV28	-	TRBJ1-1	-	TGTGCCAGCAGTTTGCGAAGAGGGAGGAACACTGAAGCTTTCTTT	CASSLRRGRNTEAFF
TRBV7-2	TRBD2	TRBJ2-7	-	TGTGCCAGCAGCTTAGAAAGGCCTAGCGGGACCTACGAGCAGTACTTC	CASSLERPSGTYEQYF
TRBV7-9	TRBD1	TRBJ2-1	-	TGTGCCAGCAGACCCGCGGGGACAGGGCCTGGGAATGAGCAGTTCTTC	CASRPAGTGPGNEQFF
TRBV7-2	TRBD1	TRBJ1-3	-	TGTGCCAGCAGCTTAACCTCTCGACAGGGGACGGGAAACACCATATATTTT	CASSLTSRQGTGNTIYF
TRBV11-2	-	TRBJ1-1	-	TGTGCCAGCAGCTTAGAATTGAGCACTGAAGCTTTCTTT	CASSLELSTEAFF
TRBV5-1	TRBD1	TRBJ1-4	-	TGCGCCAGCAGCTTTACCGGGACAGGGGGCGAAAAACTGTTTTTT	CASSFTGTGGEKLFF
TRBV13	-	TRBJ1-2	-	TGTGCCAGCAGCTTATATCAGGGCGCCCGGAGTGGCTACACCTTC	CASSLYQGARSGYTF
TRBV5-1	-	TRBJ1-6	-	TGCGCCAGCAGCTTGGCCAAGCAATCACCCCTCCACTTT	CASSLAKQSPLHF
TRBV5-1	-	TRBJ1-1	once	TGCGCCAGCAGCTTGAAGAGTGGGGGCTCCACTGAAGCTTTCTTT	CASSLKSGGSTEAFF
TRBV6-5	-	TRBJ2-7	-	TGTGCCGCGACGGAGGGGACCACCTACGAGCAGTACTTC	CAATEGTTYEQYF
TRBV7-9	TRBD1	TRBJ1-2	-	TGTGCCAGCAGCTCCACCACAGGGGGCGCCATCTATGGCTACACCTTC	CASSSTTGGAIYGYTF
TRBV9	-	TRBJ2-7	-	TGTGCCAGCAGCGTAGACGGAGTAGCACCCTTCTACGAGCAGTACTTC	CASSVDGVAPFYEQYF
TRBV28	-	TRBJ1-5	-	TGTGCCAGCAGTTTAGGGCAGATTAATCAGCCCCAGCATTTT	CASSLGQINQPQHF
TRBV15	TRBD1	TRBJ1-1	once	TGTGCCACCAGCAGAGCCGCAGGGACAGGGCGGACTGAAGCTTTCTTT	CATSRAAGTGRTEAFF
TRBV29-1	TRBD1	TRBJ2-7	once	TGCAGCGTTGAAGATCCGACAGGGGGCGGCTCCTACGAGCAGTACTTC	CSVEDPTGGGSYEQYF
TRBV5-1	-	TRBJ1-1	-	TGCGCCAGCGTACGGGATTTTGACACTGAAGCTTTCTTT	CASVRDFDTEAFF
TRBV3-1/TRBV3-2	TRBD1	TRBJ1-1	-	TGTGCCAGCAGCCTAACGGACAGGGGGCTGCAGAACACTGAAGCTTTCTTT	CASSLTDRGLQNTEAFF
TRBV19	-	TRBJ1-2	-	TGTGCCAGTAGTAGCCAGGGATCTGGCTATGGCTACACCTTC	CASSSQGSGYGYTF
TRBV12-5	TRBD1	TRBJ2-2	-	TGTGCTAGTGCCCCCGGACAGGGGAACACCGGGGAGCTGTTTTTT	CASAPGQGNTGELFF
TRBV7-8	TRBD1	TRBJ1-5	-	TGTGCCAGCAGCCGCGGGACAGGCGATCAGCCCCAGCATTTT	CASSRGTGDQPQHF
TRBV6-4	-	TRBJ2-1	-	TGTGCCAGCAGTGACCCCCACCGTCAGGGCGTATACAATGAGCAGTTCTTC	CASSDPHRQGVYNEQFF
TRBV13	-	TRBJ2-2	-	TGTGCCAGCAGCTTATTATCAGGGGTGAACACCGGGGAGCTGTTTTTT	CASSLLSGVNTGELFF
TRBV28	-	TRBJ1-2	-	TGTGCCAGCACCAGCGGACTTTATGGCTACACCTTC	CASTSGLYGYTF
TRBV7-8	TRBD2	TRBJ2-5	-	TGTGCCAGCAGCTTTGGTACTAGCGGGGGGGTTAGGGAGACCCAGTACTTC	CASSFGTSGGVRETQYF
TRBV6-5	-	TRBJ2-2	-	TGTGCCAGCAGGTCTTACGGGGAGCTGTTTTTT	CASRSYGELFF
TRBV28	TRBD1	TRBJ1-2	-	TGTGCCAGCAGGGGACAGGGGGCTGGCGGCTACACCTTC	CASRGQGAGGYTF